This is a list of T cell receptor beta chains from one sample in a study of brain T cells in children with intractable seizures. Data came from immunoSEQ multiplex PCR; TCRdb stores just in-frame clones and leaves some out. In the table there are under 150,000 clones, roughly 92% of which are singletons. This material consisted of peripheral blood, taken at surgery. All receptors come from a boy younger than two with hemimegalencephaly and intractable seizures. The conserved cysteine and the conserved F or W are not part of the CDR3 here. Size values are once, few and many counts, or a class for expanded clones, and some rows have none.

j_call clone_size v_call cdr3_aa
TRBJ2-7 . TRBV4-1 ASSHAISYEQY
TRBJ2-2 . TRBV27 ASSARHTGELF
TRBJ1-1 . TRBV11-1 ASSLQGARTEAF
TRBJ1-4 . TRBV27 ASSLQGAEKLF
TRBJ1-1 . TRBV25-1 ASSAALMNTEAF
TRBJ1-5 . TRBV27 ASRRQGTQPQH
TRBJ2-2 . TRBV23-1 ASSQTVIIRGTGELF
TRBJ2-3 . TRBV4-3 ASSLWTGGDTDTQY
TRBJ1-4 . TRBV4-2 ASSRPSRQGPAKLF
TRBJ2-4 . TRBV28 ASSVPMTVAKNIQY
TRBJ2-7 . TRBV19 ASSIGGLAAASYEQY
TRBJ1-2 . TRBV4-2 ASSQDPGRANYGYT
TRBJ2-1 . TRBV19 ASSVRGGALVPPF
TRBJ2-5 . TRBV3-1/TRBV3-2 ASSLSWPSFETQY
TRBJ1-1 . TRBV19 ASSTAGLTTEAF
TRBJ2-3 . TRBV27 ASSFGTEVNTQY
TRBJ1-6 . TRBV28 ASSLLGRSLRFSPLH
TRBJ1-6 . TRBV5-1 ASSLDAENSPLH
TRBJ2-3 . TRBV7-3 ASRSGTSLIGEDTQY
TRBJ2-2 . TRBV7-2 ASSLVARLF
TRBJ2-7 . TRBV6-6 ASKVGSGSYEQY
TRBJ2-1 . TRBV5-4 ASSPRGSSYNEQF
TRBJ1-2 . TRBV6-5 ASSSTVQGYT
TRBJ1-3 . TRBV4-2 ASSQVGGGRVGDTIY
TRBJ2-7 . TRBV27 ASRYAARYEQY
TRBJ1-3 . TRBV9 ASSVEWPHSGNTIY
TRBJ2-1 . TRBV5-6 ASRNSGRARGNEQF
TRBJ2-1 . TRBV28 ASSFQGYSYNEQF
TRBJ2-7 . TRBV11-3 ASSFGQGYEQY
TRBJ2-3 . TRBV5-8 ASSLARRRPSTDTQY
TRBJ1-1 . TRBV4-1 ASSDEPLNTEAF
TRBJ2-1 . TRBV9 ASSVGQGVPYNEQF
TRBJ2-1 . TRBV11-3 ASSPPRGEQF
TRBJ2-1 . TRBV5-1 ASSRGQYNEQF
TRBJ1-5 . TRBV20-1 SASQDGGSNQPQH
TRBJ2-7 . TRBV28 ASTGGDEQY
TRBJ2-7 . TRBV4-1 ASSQVPAGAYEQY
TRBJ1-3 few TRBV5-6 ASSTRTGEPGNTIY
TRBJ2-2 . TRBV28 ASSLIIGGLAATGELF
TRBJ2-7 once TRBV6-5 ASSSGVSYEQY
TRBJ1-1 . TRBV5-1 ASSLSGGTEAF
TRBJ2-3 . TRBV10-2 ASSEWGTSTDTQY
TRBJ1-6 . TRBV4-1 ASSQESIQGAPSPLH
TRBJ2-4 . TRBV6-2/TRBV6-3 ASSYQGLRGNIQY
TRBJ2-5 few TRBV5-1 ASSLDQETQY
TRBJ2-1 . TRBV28 ASSLNAFTGGSRHNEQF
TRBJ1-1 . TRBV7-9 ASSLGGGSTEAF